A single sample is the source of the 17 T cell receptor beta chains below, sequenced in a study of T cells after yellow fever vaccination. TCRdb redid the calling of the 5' RACE reads with MiXCR, one entry per CDR3 protein. The table has about 580,000 distinct CDR3 sequences, about 15% seen once. The material sequenced was PBMCs, taken about 5 days after the first yellow fever vaccination. These receptors all come from a young man who received the YFV17D yellow fever vaccine.

The rearrangement uses TRBV27 and TRBJ1-4; D not resolved. The CDR3 has 13 residues. Germline-derived CDR1 and CDR2 are MNHEY and SMNVEV (reference sequence). The V end lost 5 bases, the J end lost 4 bases, and 8 bases lay between the germline ends. CDR3 nucleotide sequence: TGTGCCAGCAGTATCACGGGTAATGAAAAACTGTTTTTT. Amino acids: CASSITGNEKLFF.

The chain links TRBV4-1 to TRBJ2-1; 9 bases are a match to TRBD2. The trim removed 0 bases at V and 4 bases at J, leaving 4 bases unmatched. CDR1 and CDR2 from the germline V gene are MGHRA and YSYEKL. This CDR3 comprises 16 residues. CDR3 sequence reads: CASSQEGGGGYNEQFF. The CDR3 bases are TGCGCCAGCAGCCAAGAGGGCGGGGGGGGATACAATGAGCAGTTCTTC.

The chain carries TRBV7-8 and TRBJ1-5; TRBD1 matches 10 bases. CDR3 length equals 14 residues. V lost 1 base to trimming and J lost 11 bases; unmatched junction nucleotides: 5. Looked up from germline, CDR1 is SGHVS and CDR2 is FQNEAQ. Written as DNA, the CDR3 is TGTGCCAGCAGCTTAGGGACAGGGGGTACGACCCAGCATTTT. Translating it yields CASSLGTGGTTQHF.

The V and J genes are TRBV5-1 and TRBJ2-1, with 7 bases aligning to TRBD2. The CDR3 covers 13 residues. From germline, CDR1 is SGHRS and CDR2 YFSETQ. V trimming: 6 bases; J trimming: 9 bases; junction bases outside the gene matches: 9. CDR3 sequence reads: CASTLKREGEQFF. The CDR3 DNA reads TGCGCCAGCACCCTTAAGCGGGAAGGTGAGCAGTTCTTC.

The sample holds a few counts of this clonotype. This chain links TRBV5-6 with TRBJ1-1; D ambiguous. This CDR3 has 12 residues. CDR1 and CDR2 (germline): SGHDT, YYEEEE. The germline V and J ends were trimmed by 4 bases and 6 bases, with 10 bases remaining between them. The chain's CDR3 is CASSLWAAEAFF. CDR3 bases: TGTGCCAGCAGCCTGTGGGCAGCTGAAGCTTTCTTT.

This clonotype was counted a few times. The gene calls are TRBV6-2 or TRBV6-3 and TRBJ2-7, with D possibly being TRBD2 (6 bases). V lost 6 bases, J lost 3 bases, and 9 bases lay in between. Germline lookup yields CDR1 MNHEY and CDR2 SVGEGT. The CDR3 has 12 amino acids. The CDR3 here is CASSPGDYEQYF. CDR3 bases: TGTGCCAGCAGCCCGGGGGACTACGAGCAGTACTTC.

This clonotype was picked up a small number of times. The chain combines TRBV12-3 or TRBV12-4 with TRBJ2-5; D is undetermined. This CDR3 is 13 amino acids long. Trimming removed 6 bases at V and 5 bases at J, with 13 bases between. CDR3 nucleotides: TGTGCCAGCAGGGTCGGCCCTCAGGAGACCCAGTACTTC. It codes for CASRVGPQETQYF.

This clonotype turned up a few times. The genes are TRBV4-1 and TRBJ1-5; no firm D call. The CDR3 covers 14 residues. Deletions cut 1 base from V and 1 base from J, with 5 bases between. Germline CDR1 MGHRA, CDR2 YSYEKL. Written as DNA, the CDR3 is TGCGCCAGCAGCCAAGTCGGCAGCAATCAGCCCCAGCATTTT. Its protein is CASSQVGSNQPQHF.

The J gene is TRBJ2-5, the V gene TRBV20-1; no reliable D call. V was clipped by 4 bases and J by 3 bases, with 12 bases between them. The germline V gene encodes CDR1 DFQATT and CDR2 SNEGSKA (reference sequence). There are 13 residues in the CDR3. Here the CDR3 DNA reads TGCAGTGCTATTGGGGATGGCAAAGAGACCCAGTACTTC. It codes for CSAIGDGKETQYF.

The chain is built from TRBV4-2 and TRBJ2-1, with 11 bases aligning to TRBD2. There are 18 residues in the CDR3. Germline CDR1 LGHNA, CDR2 YNFKEQ. Trimming took 1 base from V and 3 from J; bases not matched to a gene: 8. DNA for the CDR3: TGTGCCAGCAGCCAAGGGGTCTCTAGCGGGGGGTTCTACAATGAGCAGTTCTTC. Protein sequence: CASSQGVSSGGFYNEQFF.

This clonotype was recorded a few times. The gene calls are TRBV7-6 and TRBJ2-7; 12 bases line up with TRBD1. J gave up 3 bases and V 4 bases, and 4 bases lay outside the gene matches. This CDR3 has 15 amino acids. Germline CDR1 reads SGHVS; CDR2 reads FNYEAQ. For the CDR3, the DNA is TGTGCCAGCAGCTCGGGGACAGGGGGCAACTACGAGCAGTACTTC. It yields the protein CASSSGTGGNYEQYF. Variable domain in full (rest from reference TRBV7-6 and TRBJ2-7): GAGVSQSPRYKVTKRGQDVALRCDPISGHVSLYWYRQALGQGPEFLTYFNYEAQQDKSGLPNDRFSAERPEGSISTLTIQRTEQRDSAMYRCASSSGTGGNYEQYFGPGTRLTVT.

This clonotype was counted between two and nine times. This chain joins TRBV4-3 and TRBJ2-2; 8 bases map to TRBD1. Germline CDR1 LGHNA, CDR2 YSLEER. After removal of 1 base from V and 7 bases from J, the junction contained 2 bases not matched to a gene. The CDR3 totals 14 residues. Here the CDR3 reads CASSQGTGNGELFF. The DNA for the CDR3 is TGCGCCAGCAGCCAAGGGACAGGGAACGGGGAGCTGTTTTTT.

In its sample, this clonotype was seen many times. V usage is TRBV7-2 and J usage is TRBJ1-6, with 9 bases matching TRBD1. This CDR3 is 14 amino acids long. CDR1 SGHTA and CDR2 FQGNSA come from the germline V gene. The V segment lost 6 bases and the J segment 7 bases; nucleotides outside the gene matches: 4. The CDR3 nucleotides read TGTGCCAGCAGGCCGGGACAGGGAAATTCACCCCTCCACTTT. Protein: CASRPGQGNSPLHF.

The CDR3 bases are TGCAGTGCTAGAGCTCGGGCGGGGGGTCTAACAGATACGCAGTATTTT. Translation: CSARARAGGLTDTQYF. V gene TRBV20-1 combines with J gene TRBJ2-3; 8 bases map to TRBD2. CDR3 length: 16 residues. CDR1 is DFQATT, CDR2 SNEGSKA, per germline (reference sequence). V lost 1 base to trimming and J lost 3 bases; unmatched junction nucleotides: 9.

This clonotype was found many times. This rearrangement joins TRBV12-3 or TRBV12-4 to TRBJ1-2, with D hard to call. This CDR3 spans 12 amino acids. The germline V and J ends were trimmed by 7 bases and 6 bases, with 12 bases remaining between them. In nucleotides, the CDR3 is TGTGCCAGCACCCAAACAAGGGATGGCTACACCTTC. Translating it yields CASTQTRDGYTF.

This clonotype was detected a few times. V is TRBV24-1 and J is TRBJ2-1, with 10 bases identical to TRBD2. Germline values: CDR1 KGHDR, CDR2 SFDVKD. This CDR3 comprises 18 residues. V lost 3 bases, J lost 4 bases, and 11 bases stayed unmatched. The CDR3 here is CATSDPGLAGGFYNEQFF. CDR3 nucleotides: TGTGCCACCAGTGATCCTGGGTTAGCGGGGGGCTTTTACAATGAGCAGTTCTTC.

There are many counts of this clonotype. The CDR3: CASSITGDYGYTF. The CDR3 coding sequence is TGCGCCAGCAGTATTACAGGGGACTATGGCTACACCTTC. The chain has TRBV5-1 and TRBJ1-2; 7 bases align to TRBD1. Per the germline V gene, CDR1 is SGHRS and CDR2 is YFSETQ. This CDR3 is 13 amino acids long. Trimming cost V 5 bases and J 3 bases; bases outside gene matches: 4.